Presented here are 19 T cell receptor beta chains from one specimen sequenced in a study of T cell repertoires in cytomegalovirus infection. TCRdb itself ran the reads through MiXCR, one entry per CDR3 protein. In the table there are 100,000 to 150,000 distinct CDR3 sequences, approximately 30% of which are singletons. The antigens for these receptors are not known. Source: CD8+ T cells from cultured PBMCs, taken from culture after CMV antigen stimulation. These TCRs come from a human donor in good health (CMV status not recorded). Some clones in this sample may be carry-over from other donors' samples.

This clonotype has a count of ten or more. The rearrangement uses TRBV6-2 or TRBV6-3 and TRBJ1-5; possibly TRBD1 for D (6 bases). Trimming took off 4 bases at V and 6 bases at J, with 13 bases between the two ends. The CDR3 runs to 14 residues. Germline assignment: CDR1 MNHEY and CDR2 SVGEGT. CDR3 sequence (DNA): TGTGCCAGCAGTTGGGACATGGGTATTCAGCCCCAGCATTTT. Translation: CASSWDMGIQPQHF.

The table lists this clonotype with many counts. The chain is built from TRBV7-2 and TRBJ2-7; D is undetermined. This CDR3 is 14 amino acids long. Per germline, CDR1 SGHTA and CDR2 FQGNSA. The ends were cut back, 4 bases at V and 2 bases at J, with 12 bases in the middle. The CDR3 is CASSSGQFPYEQYF. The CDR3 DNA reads TGTGCCAGCAGCTCTGGGCAGTTCCCCTACGAGCAGTACTTC.

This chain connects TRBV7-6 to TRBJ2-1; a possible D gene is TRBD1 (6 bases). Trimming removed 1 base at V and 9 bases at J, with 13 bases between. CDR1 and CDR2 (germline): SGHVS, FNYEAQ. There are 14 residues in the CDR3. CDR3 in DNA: TGTGCCAGCAGCTTAGGCCCCGGACAGACTGAGCAGTTCTTC. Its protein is CASSLGPGQTEQFF. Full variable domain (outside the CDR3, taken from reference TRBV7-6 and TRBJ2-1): GAGVSQSPRYKVTKRGQDVALRCDPISGHVSLYWYRQALGQGPEFLTYFNYEAQQDKSGLPNDRFSAERPEGSISTLTIQRTEQRDSAMYRCASSLGPGQTEQFFGPGTRLTVL.

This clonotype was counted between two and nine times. In nucleotides, the CDR3 is TGTGCCAGCAGCGGAACAGGGGGCCGGGGTCAGCCCCAGCATTTT. Residues: CASSGTGGRGQPQHF. J is TRBJ1-5 and V is TRBV7-9, with 9 bases matching TRBD1. J lost 6 bases, V lost 5 bases, and 8 bases had no gene match. The germline V gene encodes CDR1 SEHNR and CDR2 FQNEAQ (reference sequence). The CDR3 loop spans 15 amino acids.

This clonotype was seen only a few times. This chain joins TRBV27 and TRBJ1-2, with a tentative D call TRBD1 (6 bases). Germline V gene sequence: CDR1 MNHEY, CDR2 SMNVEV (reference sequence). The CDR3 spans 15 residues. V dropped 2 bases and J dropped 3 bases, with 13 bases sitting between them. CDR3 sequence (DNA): TGTGCCAGCAGTTTAATCGGGGGCGCGGACTATGGCTACACCTTC. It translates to CASSLIGGADYGYTF.

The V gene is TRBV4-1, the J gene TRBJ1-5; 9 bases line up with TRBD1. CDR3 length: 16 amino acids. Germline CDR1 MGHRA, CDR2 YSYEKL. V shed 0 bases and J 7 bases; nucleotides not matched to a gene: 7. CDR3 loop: CASSQEGGTGNQPQHF. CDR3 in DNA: TGCGCCAGCAGCCAAGAGGGAGGGACAGGGAACCAGCCCCAGCATTTT.

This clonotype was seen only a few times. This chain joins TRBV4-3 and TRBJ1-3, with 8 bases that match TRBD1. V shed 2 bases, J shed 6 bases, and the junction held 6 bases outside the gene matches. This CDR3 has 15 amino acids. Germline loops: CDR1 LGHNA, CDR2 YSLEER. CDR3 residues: CASSQSTGEENTIYF. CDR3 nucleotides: TGCGCCAGCAGCCAATCGACAGGGGAGGAAAACACCATATATTTT.

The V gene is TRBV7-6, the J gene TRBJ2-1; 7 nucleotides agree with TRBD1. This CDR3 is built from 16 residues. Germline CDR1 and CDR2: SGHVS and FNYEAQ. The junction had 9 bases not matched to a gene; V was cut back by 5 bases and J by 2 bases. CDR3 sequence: CASSLRGGVTYNEQFF. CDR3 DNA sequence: TGTGCCAGCAGCCTCCGAGGGGGCGTGACCTACAATGAGCAGTTCTTC.

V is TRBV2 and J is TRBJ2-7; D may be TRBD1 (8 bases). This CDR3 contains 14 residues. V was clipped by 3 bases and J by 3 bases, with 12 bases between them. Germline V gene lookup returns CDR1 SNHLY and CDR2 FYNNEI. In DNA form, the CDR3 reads TGTGCCAGCAGTGAGAACAGGGGGGGCTACGAGCAGTACTTC. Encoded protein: CASSENRGGYEQYF. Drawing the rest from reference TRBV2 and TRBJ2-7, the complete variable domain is EPEVTQTPSHQVTQMGQEVILRCVPISNHLYFYWYRQILGQKVEFLVSFYNNEISEKSEIFDDQFSVERPDGSNFTLKIRSTKLEDSAMYFCASSENRGGYEQYFGPGTRLTVT.

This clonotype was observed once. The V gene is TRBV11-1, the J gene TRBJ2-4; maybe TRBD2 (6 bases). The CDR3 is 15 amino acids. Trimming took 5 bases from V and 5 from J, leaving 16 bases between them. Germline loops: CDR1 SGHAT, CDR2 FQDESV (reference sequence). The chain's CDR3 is CASSPRNGGENIQYF. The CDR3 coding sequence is TGTGCCAGCAGCCCAAGGAACGGGGGAGAAAACATTCAGTACTTC.

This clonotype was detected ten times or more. CDR3 sequence: CASSLGTGYSGANVLTF. DNA for the CDR3: TGTGCCAGCAGCTTGGGGACAGGGTACTCTGGGGCCAACGTCCTGACTTTC. This chain links TRBV7-6 with TRBJ2-6; 9 bases are a match to TRBD1. Per the germline V gene, CDR1 is SGHVS and CDR2 is FNYEAQ. The CDR3 is 17 residues long. The J segment lost 0 bases and the V segment lost 3 bases, leaving 3 bases of the junction unmatched.

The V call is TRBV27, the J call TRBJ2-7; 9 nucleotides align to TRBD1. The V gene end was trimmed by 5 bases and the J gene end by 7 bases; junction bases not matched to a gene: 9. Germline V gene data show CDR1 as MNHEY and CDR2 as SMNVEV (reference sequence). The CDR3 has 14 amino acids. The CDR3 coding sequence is TGTGCCAGCAGTCCCGGACAGGGGCCCTCAGAGCAGTACTTC. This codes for CASSPGQGPSEQYF.

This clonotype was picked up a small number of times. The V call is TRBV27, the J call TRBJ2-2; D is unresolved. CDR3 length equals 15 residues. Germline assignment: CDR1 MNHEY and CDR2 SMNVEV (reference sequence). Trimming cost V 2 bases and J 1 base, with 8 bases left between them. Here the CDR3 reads CASSLIVGNTGELFF. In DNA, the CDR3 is TGTGCCAGCAGTTTAATAGTCGGGAACACCGGGGAGCTGTTTTTT.

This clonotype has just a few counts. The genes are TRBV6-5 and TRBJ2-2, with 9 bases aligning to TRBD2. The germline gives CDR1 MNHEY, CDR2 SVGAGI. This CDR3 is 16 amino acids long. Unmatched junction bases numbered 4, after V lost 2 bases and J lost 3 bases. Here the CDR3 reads CASSYPSGDYTGELFF. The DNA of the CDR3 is TGTGCCAGCAGTTACCCTAGCGGGGACTACACCGGGGAGCTGTTTTTT.

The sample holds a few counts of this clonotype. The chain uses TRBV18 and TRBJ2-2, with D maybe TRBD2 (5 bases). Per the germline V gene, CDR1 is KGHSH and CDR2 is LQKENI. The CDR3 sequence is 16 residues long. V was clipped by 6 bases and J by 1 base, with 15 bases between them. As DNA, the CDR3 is TGTGCCAGCTCCCCCCAGGAGGCGGAGAACACCGGGGAGCTGTTTTTT. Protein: CASSPQEAENTGELFF.

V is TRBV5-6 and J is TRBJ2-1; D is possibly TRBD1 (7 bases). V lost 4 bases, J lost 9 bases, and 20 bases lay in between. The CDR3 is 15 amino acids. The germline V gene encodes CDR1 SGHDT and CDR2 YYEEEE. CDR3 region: CASSPGGWVLFEQFF. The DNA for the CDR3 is TGTGCCAGCAGCCCAGGGGGGTGGGTGCTGTTTGAGCAGTTCTTC.

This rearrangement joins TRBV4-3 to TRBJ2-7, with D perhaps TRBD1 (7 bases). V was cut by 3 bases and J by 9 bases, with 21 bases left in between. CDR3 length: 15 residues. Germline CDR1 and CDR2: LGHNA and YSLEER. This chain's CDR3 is CASSQSQGGLVGQYF. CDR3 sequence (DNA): TGCGCCAGCAGCCAGAGTCAGGGGGGCTTGGTCGGGCAGTACTTC.

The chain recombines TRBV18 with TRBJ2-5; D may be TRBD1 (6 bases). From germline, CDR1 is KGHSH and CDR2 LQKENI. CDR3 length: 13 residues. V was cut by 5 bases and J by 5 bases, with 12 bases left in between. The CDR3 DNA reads TGTGCCAGCTCATGGGCGCAGGGGGAGACCCAGTACTTC. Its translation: CASSWAQGETQYF.

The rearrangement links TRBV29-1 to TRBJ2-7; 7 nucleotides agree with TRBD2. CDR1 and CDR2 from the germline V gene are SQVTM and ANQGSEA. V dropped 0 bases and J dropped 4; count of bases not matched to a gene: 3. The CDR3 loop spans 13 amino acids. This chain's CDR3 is CSVEDSGGYEQYF. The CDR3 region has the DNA TGCAGCGTTGAAGATTCCGGGGGGTACGAGCAGTACTTC.